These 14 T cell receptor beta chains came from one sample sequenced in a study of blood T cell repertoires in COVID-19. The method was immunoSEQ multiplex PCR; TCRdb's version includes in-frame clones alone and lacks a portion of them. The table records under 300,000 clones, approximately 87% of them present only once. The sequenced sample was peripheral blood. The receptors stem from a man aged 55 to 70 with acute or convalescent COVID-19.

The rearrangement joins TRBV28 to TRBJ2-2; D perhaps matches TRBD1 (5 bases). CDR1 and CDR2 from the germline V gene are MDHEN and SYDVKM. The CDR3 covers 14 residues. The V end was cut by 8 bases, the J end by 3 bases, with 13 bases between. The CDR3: CASGDRAYTGELFF. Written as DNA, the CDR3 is TGTGCCAGCGGAGACAGAGCTTACACCGGGGAGCTGTTTTTT.

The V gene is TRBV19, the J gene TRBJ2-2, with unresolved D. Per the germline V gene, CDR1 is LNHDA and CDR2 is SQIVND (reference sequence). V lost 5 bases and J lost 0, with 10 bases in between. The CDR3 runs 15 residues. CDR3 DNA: TGTGCCAGTAGTCTCCTCCTCCCGAACACCGGGGAGCTGTTTTTT. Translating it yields CASSLLLPNTGELFF.

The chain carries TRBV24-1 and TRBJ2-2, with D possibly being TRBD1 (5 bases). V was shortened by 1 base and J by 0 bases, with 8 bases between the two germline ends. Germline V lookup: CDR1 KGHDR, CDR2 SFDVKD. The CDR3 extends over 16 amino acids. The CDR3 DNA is TGTGCCACCAGTGATTTACCCAGGGCGAACACCGGGGAGCTGTTTTTT. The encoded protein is CATSDLPRANTGELFF.

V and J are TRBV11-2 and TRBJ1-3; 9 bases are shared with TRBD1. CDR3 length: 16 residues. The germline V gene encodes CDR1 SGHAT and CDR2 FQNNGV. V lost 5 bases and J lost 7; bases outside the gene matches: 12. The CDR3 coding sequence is TGTGCCAGCAGCCCGGGACAGGGCGTTAGCGGGAACACCATATATTTT. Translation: CASSPGQGVSGNTIYF.

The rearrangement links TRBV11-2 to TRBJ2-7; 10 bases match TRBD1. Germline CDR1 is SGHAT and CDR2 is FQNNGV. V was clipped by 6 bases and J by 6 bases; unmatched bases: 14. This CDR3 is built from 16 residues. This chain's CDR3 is CASSSRDRGEVLEQYF. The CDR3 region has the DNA TGTGCCAGCAGTTCACGGGACAGGGGAGAGGTCCTCGAGCAGTACTTC.

CDR3 loop: CTILVAGAGETQYF. The CDR3 coding sequence is TGCACCATACTAGTAGCGGGAGCAGGAGAGACCCAGTACTTC. The chain links TRBV29-1 to TRBJ2-5, with 9 bases lining up with TRBD2. CDR3 size: 14 residues. The V gene's germline CDR1 is SQVTM and CDR2 ANQGSEA.

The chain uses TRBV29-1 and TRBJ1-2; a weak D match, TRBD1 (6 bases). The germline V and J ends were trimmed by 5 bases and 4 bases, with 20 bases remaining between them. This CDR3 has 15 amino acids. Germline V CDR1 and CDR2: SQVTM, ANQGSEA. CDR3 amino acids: CSVPGDQGLSYGYTF. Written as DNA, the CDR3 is TGCAGCGTTCCAGGGGACCAGGGTTTATCCTATGGCTACACCTTC.

The CDR3 spells CASSSGQGDGDEQYF. DNA of the CDR3: TGTGCCAGCAGCTCCGGACAGGGGGATGGGGACGAGCAGTACTTC. This chain joins TRBV7-9 and TRBJ2-7, with 10 bases identical to TRBD1. The CDR3 runs to 15 residues. Trimming took 4 bases from V and 5 from J; bases not matched to a gene: 8. The germline V gene has CDR1 SEHNR and CDR2 FQNEAQ (reference sequence).

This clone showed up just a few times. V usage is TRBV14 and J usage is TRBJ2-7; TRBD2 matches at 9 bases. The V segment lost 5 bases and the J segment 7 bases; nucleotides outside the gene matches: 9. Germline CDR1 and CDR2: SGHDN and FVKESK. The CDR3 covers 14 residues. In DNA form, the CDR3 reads TGTGCCAGCAGCGTTAGCGGGAGATTGTATGAGCAGTACTTC. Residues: CASSVSGRLYEQYF.

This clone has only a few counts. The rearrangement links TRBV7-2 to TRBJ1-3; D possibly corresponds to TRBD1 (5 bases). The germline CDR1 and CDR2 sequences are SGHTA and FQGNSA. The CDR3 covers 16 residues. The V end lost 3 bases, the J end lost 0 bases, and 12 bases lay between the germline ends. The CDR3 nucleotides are TGTGCCAGCAGCTTGGAGGGGACGAGCTCTGGAAACACCATATATTTT. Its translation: CASSLEGTSSGNTIYF.

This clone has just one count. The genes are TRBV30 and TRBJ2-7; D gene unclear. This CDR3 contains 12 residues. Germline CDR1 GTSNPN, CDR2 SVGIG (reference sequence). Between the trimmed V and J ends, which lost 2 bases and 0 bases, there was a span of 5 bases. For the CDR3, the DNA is TGTGCCTGGAGTATCCGCTCCTACGAGCAGTACTTC. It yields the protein CAWSIRSYEQYF.

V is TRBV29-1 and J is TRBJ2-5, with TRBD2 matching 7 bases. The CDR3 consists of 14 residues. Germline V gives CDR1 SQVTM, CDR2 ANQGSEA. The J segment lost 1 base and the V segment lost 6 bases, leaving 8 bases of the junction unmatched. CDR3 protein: CSVMLTSSQETQYF. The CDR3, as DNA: TGCAGCGTGATGTTGACTAGCAGCCAAGAGACCCAGTACTTC.

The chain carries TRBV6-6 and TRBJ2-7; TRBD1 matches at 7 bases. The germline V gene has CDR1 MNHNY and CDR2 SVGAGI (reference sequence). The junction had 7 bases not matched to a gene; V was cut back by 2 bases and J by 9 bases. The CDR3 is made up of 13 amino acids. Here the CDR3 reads CASSYPDRSWQYF. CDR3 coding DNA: TGTGCCAGCAGTTACCCGGACAGGAGCTGGCAGTACTTC.

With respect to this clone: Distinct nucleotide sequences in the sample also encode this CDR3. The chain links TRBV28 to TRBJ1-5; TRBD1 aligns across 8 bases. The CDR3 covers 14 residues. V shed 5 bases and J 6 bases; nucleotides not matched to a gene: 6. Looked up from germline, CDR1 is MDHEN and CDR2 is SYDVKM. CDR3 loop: CASSLGQGSQPQHF. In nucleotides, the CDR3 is TGTGCCAGCAGTCTCGGACAGGGAAGTCAGCCCCAGCATTTT.